This TCR beta chain was recovered during a study of T cell responses to AZD1222 COVID-19 vaccine. This CDR3 has 14 residues. CDR1 and CDR2 (germline): SEHNR, FQNEAQ (reference sequence). V lost 3 bases and J 2 bases, leaving 10 bases between the germline ends. Comments on this clone: Its antigen remains unidentified.

Study-wide results and limits: Only five or six individuals given AZD1222 were seropositive at baseline. Regions left unmutated in variants are reportedly the target of nearly half of spike-specific TCRs.

Profiling relied on immunoSEQ multiplex PCR, and the TCRdb table lists in-frame clones only, not all of them. The data show 90,000 or so clones, 86% seen once. The clonotype originates from an adult in good health. Material: peripheral blood, obtained on day 0 of AZD1222 vaccination. V gene TRBV7-9 combines with J gene TRBJ1-1; D call uncertain. The CDR3 sequence is CASSFRSANTEAFF. CDR3 sequence (DNA): TGTGCCAGCAGCTTCCGCAGTGCTAACACTGAAGCTTTCTTT. The whole variable domain, remainder taken from reference TRBV7-9 and TRBJ1-1, is DTGVSQNPRHKITKRGQNVTFRCDPISEHNRLYWYRQTLGQGPEFLTYFQNEAQLEKSRLLSDRFSAERPKGSFSTLEIQRTEQGDSAMYLCASSFRSANTEAFFGQGTRLTVV.